This note documents a single TCR beta chain sequence. This sample stems from a study of Graves' ophthalmopathy and Graves' hyperthyroidism. Certain patients, namely those with other autoimmune diseases, uncontrolled infections, pregnancy or lactation, were excluded. The diagnosis combined clinical symptoms, thyroxine, TRAb, thyroid ultrasound and orbital computed tomography scans. Germline loops: CDR1 SGHTA, CDR2 FQGNSA. After removal of 5 bases from V and 6 bases from J, the junction contained 10 bases not matched to a gene. CDR3 length equals 16 residues. As the template, RNA transcripts were used to amplify TCR beta CDR3 regions. Second-round multiplex PCR came after first-round RT-PCR with HTBI primers. TCRdb reprocessed the multiplex PCR reads with MiXCR, giving one entry per CDR3 protein. The sample lists almost 750,000 distinct CDR3 sequences, 40% occurring once.

The chain employs TRBV7-2 and TRBJ2-7; 13 positions agree with TRBD2. The TCR sequence derives from an adult man with Graves' ophthalmopathy. The sequenced material came from peripheral blood. The CDR3, as DNA: TGTGCCAGCAGCCGCGTAACTAGCGGGGGGGTGAGCGAGCAGTACTTC. Its protein is CASSRVTSGGVSEQYF.